A single sample is the source of the 24 T cell receptor beta chains below, sequenced in a study of TIL therapy for anti-PD-1-resistant metastatic lung cancer. The sample's time point: pre-treatment sample, taken before nivolumab and TIL therapy. The libraries were made with immunoSEQ v3. Produced via immunoSEQ multiplex PCR; TCRdb's table is partial and in-frame only. The data hold 45,000 to 60,000 clones, with 79% observed a single time. Here the sequenced sample was blood, taken at baseline. These TCRs come from a woman aged 25 to 80 with non-small cell lung cancer.

The genes are TRBV9 and TRBJ2-3; 7 nucleotides agree with TRBD1. CDR1 SGDLS and CDR2 YYNGEE come from the germline V gene. The CDR3 is made up of 14 amino acids. J was trimmed by 2 bases and V by 7 bases; bases with no gene match: 7. The CDR3: CASGEDRDTDTQYF. CDR3 DNA: TGTGCCAGCGGCGAAGACAGGGACACAGATACGCAGTATTTT.

This clone was detected a few times. This chain links TRBV7-9 with TRBJ2-7; unclear D gene. The CDR3 runs to 14 residues. V was trimmed by 5 bases and J by 6 bases, leaving 17 bases between them. Germline loops: CDR1 SEHNR, CDR2 FQNEAQ (reference sequence). CDR3 residues: CASSHVTRHPEQYF. For the CDR3, the DNA is TGTGCCAGCAGCCATGTTACAAGGCATCCCGAGCAGTACTTC.

CDR3 amino acids: CASSSLNPTQYF. The CDR3 DNA follows: TGTGCCAGCAGCTCACTTAATCCGACCCAGTACTTC. The chain couples TRBV7-6 to TRBJ2-5; no clear D. The CDR3 covers 12 residues. V was pared by 4 bases and J by 7 bases, with 10 bases between. Germline lookup yields CDR1 SGHVS and CDR2 FNYEAQ.

This sequence joins TRBV6-5 and TRBJ2-1, with 8 bases that match TRBD2. The CDR3 has 15 residues. Losses at the gene ends were 0 bases for V and 5 bases for J; bases not matched to a gene: 3. The germline gives CDR1 MNHEY, CDR2 SVGAGI. The CDR3 coding sequence is TGTGCCAGCAGTTACTCGACTAGCGCCCACAATGAGCAGTTCTTC. Translated: CASSYSTSAHNEQFF.

The CDR3 bases are TGTGCCTGGAGTTCTTTTGACGGGGGTACCTACAATGAGCAGTTCTTC. Amino acids: CAWSSFDGGTYNEQFF. The chain recombines TRBV30 with TRBJ2-1; weak D call: TRBD2 (6 bases). The CDR3 covers 16 residues. In germline, CDR1 is GTSNPN, CDR2 SVGIG (reference sequence). V gave up 2 bases and J gave up 2 bases, with 16 bases separating them.

This chain links TRBV10-3 with TRBJ1-1; no reliable D call. This CDR3 comprises 14 residues. V was shortened by 11 bases and J by 3 bases, with 19 bases between the two germline ends. Per germline, CDR1 ENHRY and CDR2 SYGVKD. The CDR3 is CAVSRDPADTEAFF. CDR3 sequence (DNA): TGTGCCGTCTCTCGTGACCCTGCGGACACTGAAGCTTTCTTT.

The chain joins TRBV30 to TRBJ2-1, with TRBD2 matching over 11 bases. The germline gives CDR1 GTSNPN, CDR2 SVGIG (reference sequence). This CDR3 has 15 amino acids. With 0 bases clipped from V and 7 bases from J, the junction kept 5 bases outside the gene matches. As DNA, the CDR3 is TGTGCCTGGAGTGTAGGGCTAGCGGGGGGTAATGAGCAGTTCTTC. It specifies CAWSVGLAGGNEQFF.

This clone has a handful of counts. The chain joins TRBV6-6 to TRBJ1-5; D is undetermined. The germline V gene encodes CDR1 MNHNY and CDR2 SVGAGI (reference sequence). The CDR3 spans 13 residues. Between the trimmed V and J ends, which lost 10 bases and 0 bases, there was a span of 10 bases. The CDR3 region has the DNA TGTGCCACCCGGGAGAATAGCAATCAGCCCCAGCATTTT. As protein: CATRENSNQPQHF.

This chain links TRBV29-1 with TRBJ2-3; D not resolved. Germline V gene data show CDR1 as SQVTM and CDR2 as ANQGSEA. Between the trimmed V and J ends, which lost 3 bases and 0 bases, there was a span of 4 bases. This CDR3 is 12 amino acids long. The CDR3 loop is CSVEDSTDTQYF. Written as DNA, the CDR3 is TGCAGCGTTGAGGACAGCACAGATACGCAGTATTTT.

The chain links TRBV30 to TRBJ1-1; the D is unclear. CDR3 length: 13 amino acids. The germline gives CDR1 GTSNPN, CDR2 SVGIG (reference sequence). V was clipped by 5 bases and J by 0 bases, with 10 bases between them. The CDR3 loop reads CAWSGSMNTEAFF. CDR3 in DNA: TGTGCCTGGTCCGGGTCAATGAACACTGAAGCTTTCTTT.

The chain employs TRBV7-6 and TRBJ2-5, with D possibly TRBD1 on 5 matching bases. Judging by the DNA end, TRBJ2-7 fits better; the J call may be wrong. Looked up from germline, CDR1 is SGHVS and CDR2 is FNYEAQ. This CDR3 is built from 12 residues. CDR3: CASSLTGYEQYF. The CDR3 DNA follows: TGTGCCAGCAGCTTAACAGGCTACGAGCAGTACTTC.

This clone has only one observation. The chain links TRBV19 to TRBJ2-7; D might be TRBD2 (5 bases). The V end lost 3 bases, the J end lost 3 bases, and 9 bases lay between the germline ends. Germline CDR1 is LNHDA and CDR2 is SQIVND (reference sequence). The CDR3 is made up of 13 amino acids. The CDR3 protein is CASSIGLDYEQYF. The CDR3 DNA follows: TGTGCCAGTAGTATCGGACTCGACTACGAGCAGTACTTC.

The chain carries TRBV27 and TRBJ1-1; D gene unclear. V was trimmed by 6 bases and J by 4 bases, leaving 12 bases between them. The germline V gene encodes CDR1 MNHEY and CDR2 SMNVEV (reference sequence). This CDR3 has 13 amino acids. CDR3 bases: TGTGCCAGCAGGGACCGCCGACTCACTGAAGCTTTCTTT. This translates into CASRDRRLTEAFF.

V is TRBV27 and J is TRBJ1-2; 7 positions match TRBD1. This CDR3 is built from 13 residues. CDR1 is MNHEY and CDR2 is SMNVEV in the germline V gene (reference sequence). V lost 7 bases, J lost 5 bases, and 7 bases stayed unmatched. The chain's CDR3 is CASTGGGIYGYTF. The CDR3 bases are TGTGCCAGCACCGGAGGGGGCATATATGGCTACACCTTC.

DNA of the CDR3: TGCGCCAGCAGCCAAGATGAGGCTAGCGGTTACTTTTTTACGCAGTATTTT. It translates to CASSQDEASGYFFTQYF. This sequence joins TRBV4-1 and TRBJ2-3, with 7 bases lining up with TRBD2. This CDR3 region has 17 residues. CDR1 and CDR2 (germline): MGHRA, YSYEKL. The J segment lost 8 bases and the V segment lost 0 bases, leaving 14 bases of the junction unmatched.

The chain carries TRBV6-5 and TRBJ2-5, with TRBD1 matching over 12 bases. Germline loops: CDR1 MNHEY, CDR2 SVGAGI. J gave up 5 bases and V 6 bases, and 7 bases lay outside the gene matches. The CDR3 runs 15 residues. The CDR3 nucleotides are TGTGCCAGCAGACGTACCGGGACAGGGGGCGAGACCCAGTACTTC. Its protein product is CASRRTGTGGETQYF.

The chain employs TRBV6-5 and TRBJ2-7; 10 bases agree with TRBD1. The junction had 2 bases not matched to a gene; V was cut back by 3 bases and J by 3 bases. The CDR3 is 14 residues long. Germline-derived CDR1 and CDR2 are MNHEY and SVGAGI. The CDR3 region is CASSYGTGDYEQYF. For the CDR3, the DNA is TGTGCCAGCAGTTATGGGACAGGGGACTACGAGCAGTACTTC.

The chain joins TRBV11-2 to TRBJ1-3, with D perhaps TRBD1 (5 bases). V was shortened by 2 bases and J by 0 bases, with 20 bases between the two germline ends. The CDR3 has 19 amino acids. CDR1 is SGHAT and CDR2 is FQNNGV in the germline V gene. The DNA of the CDR3 is TGTGCCAGCAGCTTATGGGGCAGGGCGGATATAGGCTCTGGAAACACCATATATTTT. Its protein is CASSLWGRADIGSGNTIYF.

J is TRBJ2-7 and V is TRBV6-5; 7 bases line up with TRBD1. Germline CDR1 MNHEY, CDR2 SVGAGI. The V gene end was trimmed by 0 bases and the J gene end by 1 base; junction bases not matched to a gene: 3. The CDR3 length is 15 residues. The CDR3 sequence: CASSYSGTASYEQYF. The CDR3 DNA reads as TGTGCCAGCAGTTACTCCGGGACAGCGTCCTACGAGCAGTACTTC.

CDR3 in amino acids: CAWSRQVDGSSYF. CDR3 sequence (DNA): TGTGCCTGGAGCCGACAGGTCGATGGCTCCTCGTACTTC. V usage is TRBV30 and J usage is TRBJ2-5; TRBD1 might be the D (6 bases). V dropped 3 bases and J dropped 13 bases, with 21 bases sitting between them. CDR1 GTSNPN and CDR2 SVGIG come from the germline V gene (reference sequence). The CDR3 has 13 amino acids.

The CDR3 region is CASSPPSTGESGTQYF. The CDR3 region has the DNA TGTGCCAGCTCACCACCAAGCACAGGGGAGTCTGGGACCCAGTACTTC. The V and J genes are TRBV18 and TRBJ2-5, with 7 positions matching TRBD1. The CDR3 has 16 amino acids. Germline V gives CDR1 KGHSH, CDR2 LQKENI. The V segment lost 0 bases and the J segment 7 bases; nucleotides outside the gene matches: 11.

The rearrangement links TRBV10-2 to TRBJ1-1; perhaps TRBD1 as D (5 bases). Germline V gene data show CDR1 as WSHSY and CDR2 as SAAADI. This CDR3 region has 16 residues. Trimming stripped 0 bases from V and 1 base from J, with 12 bases between. CDR3 region: CASSESGTTGNTEAFF. The CDR3 bases are TGCGCCAGCAGTGAGTCGGGGACGACTGGGAACACTGAAGCTTTCTTT.

Worth noting for this clone: The germline gene is not matched at one end of the junction; a read error may be the cause. V gene TRBV9 combines with J gene TRBJ1-2; TRBD1 agrees at 7 bases. Germline V lookup: CDR1 SGDLS, CDR2 YYNGEE. The CDR3 contains 13 residues. The CDR3 DNA follows: TGTGCCAGCAGCTTCGGGACAGCCTATCGCTACACCTTC. Protein sequence: CASSFGTAYRYTF.

This clone was recorded a few times. At one end, the junction sequence differs from germline, possibly due to a read error. This sequence joins TRBV5-6 and TRBJ2-7, with D perhaps TRBD1 (5 bases). The CDR3 consists of 12 residues. Per germline, CDR1 SGHDT and CDR2 YYEEEE. CDR3 bases: TGTGCCAGCAGCTATTCCAAGGGGCTGCCTGACTTC. Protein sequence: CASSYSKGLPDF.